This T cell receptor (beta chain) was identified in a study of cytomegalovirus exposure and HLA in healthy donors. The PCR made use of 60 Vbeta and 13 Jbeta primers. Generated by immunoSEQ multiplex PCR, the TCRdb table keeps only in-frame clones and is missing some. This sample carries 150,000 to 200,000 clones, around two thirds of them seen once, and the ten largest clones take over 1.2%. The CDR3 is 15 amino acids. The V end lost 0 bases, the J end lost 0 bases, and 8 bases lay between the germline ends. The V gene's germline CDR1 is SGHNT and CDR2 YYREEE (reference sequence). Sequenced sample: PBMCs. The receptor was derived from a man between 50 and 59 years old in good health and CMV-seronegative. This chain joins TRBV5-4 and TRBJ2-3, with D possibly TRBD2 on 6 matching bases. This CDR3 reads CASSLGGASTDTQYF. CDR3 DNA: TGTGCCAGCAGCTTGGGCGGGGCTAGCACAGATACGCAGTATTTT.